These 9 T cell receptor beta chains originate from one sample sequenced in a study of cytomegalovirus exposure and HLA in healthy donors. In the PCR, 60 Vbeta and 13 Jbeta primers were used. TCRdb's table, derived via immunoSEQ multiplex PCR, lists solely in-frame clones and lacks some. The specimen's table records 40,000 to 60,000 clones. The sequenced material came from PBMCs. These receptors were obtained from a man aged 35 to 55 in good health and CMV-seropositive.

The chain carries TRBV4-3 and TRBJ2-5; TRBD1 matches 10 bases. The germline V gene encodes CDR1 LGHNA and CDR2 YSLEER. The CDR3 runs to 15 residues. Trimming cost V 3 bases and J 2 bases; bases outside gene matches: 3. CDR3 loop: CASSQRDRGQETQYF. In DNA, the CDR3 is TGCGCCAGCAGCCAGCGGGACAGGGGTCAAGAGACCCAGTACTTC.

CDR3 nucleotides: TGTGCCAGCAGCCAATCGCTCAGGGGAGCCAAAAACATTCAGTACTTC. It codes for CASSQSLRGAKNIQYF. V is TRBV7-6 and J is TRBJ2-4, with D possibly TRBD1 on 6 matching bases. The CDR3 extends over 16 amino acids. V dropped 5 bases and J dropped 0 bases, with 14 bases sitting between them. Germline V lookup: CDR1 SGHVS, CDR2 FNYEAQ. Filled out from reference TRBV7-6 and TRBJ2-4, the complete variable domain reads GAGVSQSPRYKVTKRGQDVALRCDPISGHVSLYWYRQALGQGPEFLTYFNYEAQQDKSGLPNDRFSAERPEGSISTLTIQRTEQRDSAMYRCASSQSLRGAKNIQYFGAGTRLSVL.

The chain is built from TRBV7-9 and TRBJ2-3, with 12 bases aligning to TRBD2. This CDR3 has 18 amino acids. Germline loops: CDR1 SEHNR, CDR2 FQNEAQ (reference sequence). V was pared by 0 bases and J by 6 bases, with 10 bases of the junction left unmatched. The CDR3 region is CASSLARPASGRADTQYF. Written as DNA, the CDR3 is TGTGCCAGCAGCTTAGCCCGCCCCGCTAGCGGGAGGGCGGATACGCAGTATTTT.

V usage is TRBV28 and J usage is TRBJ1-3; TRBD1 matches 8 bases. This CDR3 is built from 15 residues. With V trimmed by 2 bases and J by 7 bases, 7 bases remained unmatched. Germline CDR1 is MDHEN and CDR2 is SYDVKM. CDR3 residues: CASSLGQGAHNTIYF. CDR3 coding DNA: TGTGCCAGCAGTTTAGGACAGGGCGCTCATAACACCATATATTTT.

The chain links TRBV7-2 to TRBJ1-1; TRBD1 aligns across 8 bases. Unmatched junction bases numbered 4, after V lost 3 bases and J lost 7 bases. Per germline, CDR1 SGHTA and CDR2 FQGNSA. This CDR3 is built from 13 residues. CDR3 sequence reads: CASSFYRGIEAFF. The CDR3 region has the DNA TGTGCCAGCAGCTTCTACAGGGGGATTGAAGCTTTCTTT.

The V call is TRBV5-1, the J call TRBJ2-5, with D unclear. Germline CDR1 is SGHRS and CDR2 is YFSETQ. V gave up 0 bases and J gave up 2 bases, with 8 bases separating them. This CDR3 contains 14 residues. The CDR3: CASSLEPGQETQYF. DNA for the CDR3: TGCGCCAGCAGCTTGGAACCAGGTCAAGAGACCCAGTACTTC.

J is TRBJ1-1 and V is TRBV4-2; D is possibly TRBD1 (6 bases). V lost 6 bases, J lost 5 bases, and 16 bases lay in between. Per germline, CDR1 LGHNA and CDR2 YNFKEQ. The CDR3 loop spans 14 amino acids. CDR3 bases: TGTGCCAGCAGGCGGGGGGAGGGGGAGACTGAAGCTTTCTTT. It is translated as CASRRGEGETEAFF.

V gene TRBV19 combines with J gene TRBJ1-5; D perhaps matches TRBD1 (5 bases). There are 13 residues in the CDR3. The germline V gene has CDR1 LNHDA and CDR2 SQIVND (reference sequence). V lost 6 bases and J 8 bases, leaving 14 bases between the germline ends. The CDR3 DNA follows: TGTGCCAGTAGCCGTACCAGGGATGAGCCCCAGCATTTT. The encoded protein is CASSRTRDEPQHF.

This rearrangement joins TRBV28 to TRBJ2-7; 11 bases line up with TRBD1. CDR3 length: 15 residues. V was clipped by 6 bases and J by 2 bases; unmatched bases: 6. Germline V gene sequence: CDR1 MDHEN, CDR2 SYDVKM. The CDR3 spells CASSRGQGAPYEQYF. The CDR3 nucleotides are TGTGCCAGCAGCCGTGGACAGGGGGCTCCCTACGAGCAGTACTTC.